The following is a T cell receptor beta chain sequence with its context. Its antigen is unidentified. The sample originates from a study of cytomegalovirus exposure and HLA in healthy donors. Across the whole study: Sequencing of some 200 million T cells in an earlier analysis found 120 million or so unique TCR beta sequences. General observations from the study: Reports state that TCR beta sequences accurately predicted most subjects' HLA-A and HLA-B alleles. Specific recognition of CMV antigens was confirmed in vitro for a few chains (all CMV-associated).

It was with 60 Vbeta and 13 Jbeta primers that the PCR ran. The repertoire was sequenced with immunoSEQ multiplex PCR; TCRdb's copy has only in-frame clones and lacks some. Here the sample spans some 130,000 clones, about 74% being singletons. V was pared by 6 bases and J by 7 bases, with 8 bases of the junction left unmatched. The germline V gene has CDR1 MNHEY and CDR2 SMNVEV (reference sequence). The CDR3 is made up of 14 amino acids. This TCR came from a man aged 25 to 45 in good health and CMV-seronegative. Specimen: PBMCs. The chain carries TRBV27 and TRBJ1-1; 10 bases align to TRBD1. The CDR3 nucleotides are TGTGCCAGCAGACTAGGACAGGGGGGGTATGAAGCTTTCTTT. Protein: CASRLGQGGYEAFF.